A selection of T cell receptor beta chains follows, all from one sample in a study of regulatory T cells in long-lasting Graves disease. In TCRdb, the multiplex PCR reads were re-called with MiXCR into one record per CDR3 protein. The sample includes 400,000 to 600,000 distinct CDR3 sequences, approximately 21% seen only once; the top ten take 6.5% to 9%. The sequenced sample was peripheral blood mononuclear cells (PBMCs), obtained when the disease was refractory, from a patient treated with antithyroid drugs. The receptors come from a female donor with Graves disease. Both conserved end residues are part of each CDR3. A D gene is named only where the DNA matches it firmly. Clone size is stated in some rows and not others, as once, few, many or a class when expanded.

d_gene,v_gene,j_gene,abundance,CDR3aa,CDR3nt
NA,TRBV7-8,TRBJ1-1,many,CASSLKLGARNTEAFF,TGTGCCAGCAGCTTGAAACTGGGGGCCCGGAACACTGAAGCTTTCTTT
TRBD1,TRBV25-1,TRBJ1-4,many,CASSGQVPEKLFF,TGTGCCAGCAGCGGACAGGTCCCTGAAAAACTGTTTTTT
TRBD2,TRBV7-6,TRBJ2-7,many,CASSFAGGPNLDEQYF,TGTGCCAGCAGCTTCGCGGGAGGGCCTAACCTAGACGAGCAGTACTTC
NA,TRBV20-1,TRBJ2-7,few,CSAGRPPSYEQYF,TGCAGTGCCGGCAGGCCCCCCTCCTACGAGCAGTACTTC
NA,TRBV28,TRBJ1-2,many,CASSLSNRGYTF,TGTGCCAGCAGTTTATCGAACAGGGGCTACACCTTC
NA,TRBV4-1,TRBJ2-5,NA,CASSRNQGTQYF,TGCGCCAGCAGCCGTAATCAGGGGACCCAGTACTTC
NA,TRBV12-3/TRBV12-4,TRBJ2-2,many,CASSLPSGGTPYGGELFF,TGTGCCAGCAGTTTACCGAGCGGAGGGACTCCTTACGGCGGGGAGCTGTTTTTT
NA,TRBV20-1,TRBJ2-2,few,CSAKVVRGRRSPGELFF,TGCAGTGCTAAGGTCGTCCGGGGCCGGAGGTCCCCCGGGGAGCTGTTTTTT
NA,TRBV12-3/TRBV12-4,TRBJ1-4,many,CASSLSRENEKLFF,TGTGCCAGCAGTTTAAGCAGGGAGAATGAAAAACTGTTTTTT
TRBD1,TRBV24-1,TRBJ2-7,few,CATSDPGQGAYEQYF,TGTGCCACCAGTGACCCCGGACAGGGTGCGTACGAGCAGTACTTC
NA,TRBV11-2,TRBJ2-7,few,CASSGVGYYEQYF,TGTGCCAGCAGCGGGGTCGGCTACTACGAGCAGTACTTC
TRBD1,TRBV6-1,TRBJ1-5,few,CASRNSGGIQPQHF,TGTGCCAGCAGAAACTCAGGGGGCATTCAGCCCCAGCATTTT
TRBD1,TRBV19,TRBJ1-1,NA,CASTPGDRGTTEAFF,TGTGCCAGTACCCCCGGTGACAGGGGCACCACTGAAGCTTTCTTT
NA,TRBV28,TRBJ2-7,many,CASSPGGLGGQYF,TGTGCCAGCAGTCCCGGGGGCCTAGGGGGGCAGTACTTC
NA,TRBV27,TRBJ2-5,few,CASSLAERETQYF,TGTGCCAGCAGTTTGGCGGAAAGAGAGACCCAGTACTTC
NA,TRBV5-1,TRBJ1-5,few,CASSSDPGLNHQPQHF,TGCGCCAGCAGCTCAGACCCGGGACTTAATCATCAGCCCCAGCATTTT
NA,TRBV9,TRBJ2-6,NA,CASSIPKGSGANVLTF,TGTGCCAGCAGCATACCAAAGGGATCTGGGGCCAACGTCCTGACTTTC
NA,TRBV7-2,TRBJ1-1,once,CASSLQGSGRNTEAFF,TGTGCCAGCAGCTTACAGGGCAGCGGGAGGAACACTGAAGCTTTCTTT
TRBD1,TRBV19,TRBJ1-5,NA,CASSATGGTGSNQPQHF,TGTGCCAGTAGTGCCACAGGGGGCACCGGGAGCAATCAGCCCCAGCATTTT
TRBD1,TRBV15,TRBJ1-4,many,CATSRSGTEATNEKLFF,TGTGCCACCAGCAGAAGCGGGACAGAAGCAACTAATGAAAAACTGTTTTTT
TRBD1,TRBV6-5,TRBJ2-2,NA,CASSYQQGSINTGELFF,TGTGCCAGCAGTTATCAACAGGGGAGCATTAACACCGGGGAGCTGTTTTTT
TRBD1,TRBV7-8,TRBJ2-7,many,CASSTGTGLYEQYF,TGTGCCAGCAGTACCGGGACAGGGCTTTACGAGCAGTACTTC
NA,TRBV27,TRBJ1-1,many,CASSSATGNTEAFF,TGTGCCAGCAGTTCAGCAACAGGTAACACTGAAGCTTTCTTT
TRBD1,TRBV7-2,TRBJ1-5,few,CASSLGYRGGNQPQHF,TGTGCCAGCAGCTTGGGATACAGGGGTGGCAATCAGCCCCAGCATTTT
NA,TRBV20-1,TRBJ2-5,many,CSARAPGGQQETQYF,TGCAGTGCTAGAGCCCCCGGGGGGCAGCAAGAGACCCAGTACTTC
TRBD1,TRBV7-9,TRBJ2-2,NA,CASRIRQGANTGELFF,TGTGCCAGCAGGATACGACAGGGTGCGAACACCGGGGAGCTGTTTTTT
TRBD1,TRBV20-1,TRBJ2-2,NA,CSAIQGNRAGELFF,TGCAGTGCGATACAGGGGAATCGAGCCGGGGAGCTGTTTTTT
NA,TRBV28,TRBJ2-6,many,CASSPNLGRMSSSGANVLTF,TGTGCCAGCAGTCCTAACCTTGGACGGATGTCTAGCTCTGGGGCCAACGTCCTGACTTTC
NA,TRBV28,TRBJ1-2,many,CASRPLGGGLNYGYTF,TGTGCCAGCAGGCCTTTGGGGGGGGGACTTAACTATGGCTACACCTTC
NA,TRBV3-1,TRBJ1-2,many,CASSQTRSRGYTF,TGTGCCAGCAGCCAGACTAGGTCTCGAGGCTACACCTTC
NA,TRBV27,TRBJ2-2,few,CASSLVLVRGRDTGELFF,TGTGCCAGCAGTTTAGTGCTTGTAAGGGGGAGGGACACCGGGGAGCTGTTTTTT
NA,TRBV7-9,TRBJ2-7,NA,CASSDSVSYEQYF,TGTGCCAGCAGCGACAGTGTCTCCTACGAGCAGTACTTC
NA,TRBV3-1,TRBJ1-2,many,CASSLLYGYTF,TGTGCCAGCAGCCTGTTGTATGGCTACACCTTC
NA,TRBV7-9,TRBJ2-7,few,CASSGGGTVSYEQYF,TGTGCCAGCAGCGGGGGGGGGACAGTCTCCTACGAGCAGTACTTC
NA,TRBV28,TRBJ1-2,many,CASSLRQGLNYGYTF,TGTGCCAGCAGTTTACGCCAGGGATTAAACTATGGCTACACCTTC
TRBD1,TRBV4-1,TRBJ1-2,NA,CASSLRGTGTLYGYTF,TGCGCCAGCAGCCTAAGGGGGACAGGGACCCTCTATGGCTACACCTTC
NA,TRBV12-3/TRBV12-4,TRBJ1-1,NA,CASSPHEPGGGNTEAFF,TGTGCCAGCTCACCGCATGAGCCCGGGGGCGGGAACACTGAAGCTTTCTTT
NA,TRBV15,TRBJ2-7,few,CATSRDSVREQYF,TGTGCCACCAGCAGGGACTCCGTCCGGGAGCAGTACTTC
NA,TRBV7-7,TRBJ2-7,many,CASSLGVDSSYEQYF,TGTGCTAGCAGCCTAGGGGTCGACTCCTCCTACGAGCAGTACTTC
NA,TRBV28,TRBJ2-5,few,CASSRPGHSQETQYF,TGTGCCAGCAGCCGTCCGGGGCATTCCCAAGAGACCCAGTACTTC
NA,TRBV24-1,TRBJ2-1,many,CATSETQVFSYNEQFF,TGTGCCACCAGTGAAACACAGGTGTTCTCCTACAATGAGCAGTTCTTC
NA,TRBV6-9,TRBJ1-2,few,CASSYLASGGYTF,TGTGCCAGCAGTTACTTAGCTTCAGGTGGCTACACCTTC
NA,TRBV12-3/TRBV12-4,TRBJ1-5,many,CASSSQGSQPQHF,TGTGCCAGCAGTTCGCAGGGGTCTCAGCCCCAGCATTTT
TRBD2,TRBV20-1,TRBJ2-7,few,CSARGTSGSYEQYF,TGCAGTGCTAGGGGGACTAGCGGCTCCTACGAGCAGTACTTC
TRBD1,TRBV11-2,TRBJ1-1,many,CASSPGQLPEAFF,TGTGCCAGCAGCCCGGGACAGCTCCCTGAAGCTTTCTTT
TRBD1,TRBV20-1,TRBJ1-5,NA,CSARVGGTGDQPQHF,TGCAGTGCTAGAGTTGGAGGGACAGGGGATCAGCCCCAGCATTTT
TRBD2,TRBV7-9,TRBJ2-7,NA,CASSLGSTSGTYEQYF,TGTGCCAGCAGCTTAGGTTCGACTAGCGGGACGTACGAGCAGTACTTC
NA,TRBV5-1,TRBJ2-2,NA,CASSPYGPGPSPSTGELFF,TGCGCCAGCAGCCCTTACGGACCGGGACCCAGCCCGAGCACCGGGGAGCTGTTTTTT